The 18 T cell receptor beta chains below all came from one sample that was sequenced in a study of T-cell reconstitution after alpha-beta-depleted transplantation in children. Unique molecular identifiers were built into the TCRbeta library. Via MiXCR, TCRdb re-called the PCR reads, giving one row per CDR3 protein. Among 500,000 to 650,000 distinct CDR3 sequences listed, over 9.5% were seen once. Source: PBMCs, mostly from graft donor cells, taken 180 days after TCRalphabeta/CD19-depleted stem cell transplant. The source is a female patient between 2 and 10 years old who had a stem cell transplant for aplastic anemia, so the T cells may come from the graft donor.

This clonotype was detected ten times or more. This chain links TRBV12-3 or TRBV12-4 with TRBJ2-6, with D hard to call. The V gene lost 3 bases and the J gene lost 0 bases, with 3 bases spanning the gap. The CDR3 has 14 amino acids. In DNA form, the CDR3 reads TGTGCCAGCAGTTTGAGCTCTGGGGCCAACGTCCTGACTTTC. Its translation is CASSLSSGANVLTF.

This clonotype appeared many times. V is TRBV5-1 and J is TRBJ2-5; tentatively, D is TRBD2 (5 bases). CDR3 size: 15 residues. Germline CDR1 and CDR2: SGHRS and YFSETQ. Between the trimmed V and J ends, which lost 0 bases and 5 bases, there was a span of 14 bases. Written as DNA, the CDR3 is TGCGCCAGCAGCTTGGAGGGCAGCGGAGTGGAGACCCAGTACTTC. It encodes CASSLEGSGVETQYF.

This clonotype was seen a few times. The chain employs TRBV15 and TRBJ2-3; D gene uncertain. The germline gives CDR1 LNHNV, CDR2 YYDKDF (reference sequence). V lost 1 base and J lost 0, with 11 bases in between. The CDR3 has 16 residues. The CDR3 loop is CATSRVYGISTDTQYF. The CDR3, as DNA: TGTGCCACCAGCAGAGTGTATGGCATTAGCACAGATACGCAGTATTTT.

About this clonotype: A much larger clone lies a single base off, so this may be a read error. This chain joins TRBV12-3 or TRBV12-4 and TRBJ2-7; no reliable D call. The CDR3 extends over 12 amino acids. V was pared by 6 bases and J by 3 bases, with 9 bases between. CDR3 protein: CASSPLCYEQYF. DNA of the CDR3: TGTGCCAGCAGCCCCCTATGCTACGAGCAGTACTTC.

This clonotype has more than one count but fewer than ten. The CDR3 is CASSPRDRNFNTEAFF. DNA of the CDR3: TGTGCCAGCAGCCCACGTGACAGAAACTTTAACACTGAAGCTTTCTTT. This rearrangement joins TRBV7-2 to TRBJ1-1; TRBD1 is a possible D gene (5 bases). Germline loops: CDR1 SGHTA, CDR2 FQGNSA. Trimming stripped 5 bases from V and 2 bases from J, with 18 bases between. This CDR3 region has 16 residues.

This clonotype was observed a few times. J is TRBJ2-3 and V is TRBV6-4, with 14 bases lining up with TRBD2. The length of the CDR3 is 21 residues. The germline V gene encodes CDR1 MRHNA and CDR2 SNTAGT. Trimming cost V 5 bases and J 0 bases; bases outside gene matches: 16. The CDR3 spells CASSRIPGLAGVPSSTDTQYF. The CDR3, as DNA: TGTGCCAGCAGTCGTATTCCGGGACTAGCGGGGGTCCCCTCTAGCACAGATACGCAGTATTTT.

About this clonotype: At one end, the junction sequence differs from germline, possibly due to a read error. V usage is TRBV20-1 and J usage is TRBJ2-2; D possibly corresponds to TRBD1 (6 bases). Per germline, CDR1 DFQATT and CDR2 SNEGSKA (reference sequence). The CDR3 loop spans 14 amino acids. In nucleotides, the CDR3 is TGCGGTGCTTCCGGGCCCAGGGGCACCGGGGAGCTGTTTTTT. It codes for CGASGPRGTGELFF.

This clonotype occurred many times. This rearrangement joins TRBV7-2 to TRBJ2-1, with 12 positions matching TRBD2. This CDR3 spans 12 amino acids. The ends lost 1 base at V and 15 bases at J; junction bases unmatched: 1. The germline V gene has CDR1 SGHTA and CDR2 FQGNSA. CDR3 amino acids: CASSLGLAGVFF. In nucleotides, the CDR3 is TGTGCCAGCAGCTTAGGACTAGCGGGAGTGTTCTTC. Filled out from reference TRBV7-2 and TRBJ2-1, the complete variable domain reads GAGVSQSPSNKVTEKGKDVELRCDPISGHTALYWYRQSLGQGLEFLIYFQGNSAPDKSGLPSDRFSAERTGGSVSTLTIQRTQQEDSAVYLCASSLGLAGVFFGPGTRLTVL.

The chain combines TRBV7-9 with TRBJ2-3; 8 nucleotides align to TRBD2. V shed 4 bases and J 1 base; nucleotides not matched to a gene: 4. CDR3 length: 15 residues. The germline gives CDR1 SEHNR, CDR2 FQNEAQ (reference sequence). CDR3 DNA sequence: TGTGCCAGCAGCTCAGCGGGGGCAGGCACAGATACGCAGTATTTT. Encoded protein: CASSSAGAGTDTQYF.

The genes are TRBV18 and TRBJ2-2, with D possibly being TRBD1 (5 bases). The CDR3 loop spans 14 amino acids. V was cut by 1 base and J by 7 bases, with 10 bases left in between. Germline V CDR1 and CDR2: KGHSH, LQKENI. The CDR3 here is CASSPQGHSGELFF. The CDR3 DNA is TGTGCCAGCTCACCACAGGGGCACAGCGGGGAGCTGTTTTTT.

This clonotype was seen a handful of times. V is TRBV21-1 and J is TRBJ2-7. TRBV21-1 represents a pseudogene. The CDR3 sequence is 14 residues long. DNA of the CDR3: TGTGCCAGCAGCAAATATGGAAGCTCCTACGAGCAGTACTTC. It encodes CASSKYGSSYEQYF.

This chain uses TRBV29-1 with TRBJ2-5; 8 bases match TRBD2. The CDR3 loop spans 15 amino acids. V lost 4 bases, J lost 5 bases, and 12 bases stayed unmatched. Germline values: CDR1 SQVTM, CDR2 ANQGSEA. CDR3 bases: TGCAGCGTTGTTAGGGGCGGGAGGACATGGGAGACCCAGTACTTC. The encoded protein is CSVVRGGRTWETQYF.

The chain couples TRBV5-1 to TRBJ1-1, with 7 bases that match TRBD1. V lost 4 bases to trimming and J lost 0 bases; unmatched junction nucleotides: 12. This CDR3 comprises 17 residues. Germline V gives CDR1 SGHRS, CDR2 YFSETQ. The DNA of the CDR3 is TGCGCCAGCAGCATTCAAGGGACAGCGAGATTGAACACTGAAGCTTTCTTT. Its protein is CASSIQGTARLNTEAFF.

The gene calls are TRBV5-1 and TRBJ2-3; D gene uncertain. Trimming pared 6 bases from V and 3 bases from J, leaving 17 bases between. Per the germline V gene, CDR1 is SGHRS and CDR2 is YFSETQ. The CDR3 spans 15 residues. CDR3: CASIGRASATDTQYF. In DNA, the CDR3 is TGCGCCAGCATCGGCCGAGCGTCAGCGACAGATACGCAGTATTTT.

The table lists this clonotype with a few counts. V and J are TRBV11-2 and TRBJ2-7; 8 nucleotides align to TRBD1. The CDR3 is made up of 18 amino acids. Germline V gene data show CDR1 as SGHAT and CDR2 as FQNNGV. V trimming: 2 bases; J trimming: 4 bases; junction bases outside the gene matches: 16. CDR3 region: CASSLTTGGNVKIYEQYV. The CDR3 DNA sequence: TGTGCCAGCAGCTTAACAACAGGGGGAAATGTAAAAATATACGAGCAGTACGTC.

The V and J genes are TRBV7-3 and TRBJ1-2; D is unresolved. The CDR3 is 19 amino acids. V shed 3 bases and J shed 7 bases, with 30 bases lying between them. Germline V lookup: CDR1 SGHTA, CDR2 FQGTGA. The CDR3 is CASSLEVEAANENLCGYTF. As DNA, the CDR3 is TGTGCCAGCAGCTTGGAGGTCGAGGCAGCCAACGAGAACCTCTGTGGCTACACCTTC. Full variable domain (rest looked up from reference TRBV7-3 and TRBJ1-2): GAGVSQTPSNKVTEKGKYVELRCDPISGHTALYWYRQSLGQGPEFLIYFQGTGAADDSGLPNDRFFAVRPEGSVSTLKIQRTERGDSAVYLCASSLEVEAANENLCGYTFGSGTRLTVV.

This clonotype showed up just a few times. The V and J genes are TRBV4-3 and TRBJ1-4; 7 bases match TRBD1. Germline values: CDR1 LGHNA, CDR2 YSLEER. The CDR3 spans 16 residues. V was pared by 2 bases and J by 5 bases, with 8 bases of the junction left unmatched. The CDR3 region is CASSQNRQGPNEKLFF. For the CDR3, the DNA is TGCGCCAGCAGCCAAAACCGACAGGGCCCGAATGAAAAACTGTTTTTT.

This chain joins TRBV9 and TRBJ2-3; weak D call: TRBD1 (6 bases). V lost 4 bases and J 1 base, leaving 19 bases between the germline ends. This CDR3 comprises 17 residues. Germline CDR1 is SGDLS and CDR2 is YYNGEE. CDR3 DNA sequence: TGTGCCAGCAGCTCCCGAACAGGGATGAGGGGCACAGATACGCAGTATTTT. This codes for CASSSRTGMRGTDTQYF.